The 27 T cell receptor beta chains below were found in one sample sequenced in a study of persistence of HIV-infected CD4 T cells. Sequencing used immunoSEQ version 4 in survey mode. This table comes from immunoSEQ multiplex PCR, and its TCRdb copy is limited to in-frame clones, with some not included. Here the sample spans about 40,000 clones, around three quarters being singletons. An overlapping HIV-1 Gag peptide pool stimulated these cells at about 1 ug/peptide/mL. CD40L-negative CD69-negative CD45RO-high memory CD4+ T cells were sorted as populations depleted of antigen-responding cells. No antigens are known for them. The specimen comprised CD4+ T cells sorted from PBMCs after roughly 19-hour stimulation, sampled from a patient who received antiretroviral therapy. These receptors originate from an adult man with HIV who was CMV-seropositive.

CDR3 in amino acids: CASYIGTVQETQYF. The CDR3 DNA sequence: TGTGCCAGCTATATCGGGACAGTGCAAGAGACCCAGTACTTC. The chain links TRBV7-8 to TRBJ2-5, with 7 bases lining up with TRBD1. This CDR3 region has 14 residues. Germline V lookup: CDR1 SGHVS, CDR2 FQNEAQ. Trimming removed 8 bases from V and 2 bases from J; junction bases left unmatched: 8.

The chain carries TRBV4-3 and TRBJ1-2; no firm D call. The CDR3 contains 18 residues. The germline V gene encodes CDR1 LGHNA and CDR2 YSLEER. Trimming took 0 bases from V and 2 from J, leaving 19 bases between them. The CDR3 sequence: CASSQEVGGMLLNYGYTF. In DNA form, the CDR3 reads TGCGCCAGCAGCCAAGAGGTCGGAGGGATGCTACTGAACTATGGCTACACCTTC.

V and J are TRBV29-1 and TRBJ2-6, with unresolved D. V gave up 7 bases and J gave up 0 bases, with 7 bases separating them. CDR1 and CDR2 from the germline V gene are SQVTM and ANQGSEA. This CDR3 has 13 residues. The CDR3 protein is CSARPSGANVLTF. The CDR3 nucleotides read TGCAGCGCCAGGCCCTCTGGGGCCAACGTCCTGACTTTC.

The V gene is TRBV30, the J gene TRBJ1-5; D is unclear. This CDR3 has 15 amino acids. The V end lost 0 bases, the J end lost 3 bases, and 12 bases lay between the germline ends. Germline values: CDR1 GTSNPN, CDR2 SVGIG (reference sequence). The CDR3 protein is CAWSVPGYNNQPQHF. The DNA for the CDR3 is TGTGCCTGGAGTGTACCCGGGTATAACAATCAGCCCCAGCATTTT.

The chain links TRBV6-5 to TRBJ1-6; 7 nucleotides line up with TRBD1. The junction had 8 bases not matched to a gene; V was cut back by 5 bases and J by 10 bases. Germline V gene lookup returns CDR1 MNHEY and CDR2 SVGAGI. This CDR3 has 14 residues. Here the CDR3 reads CASSRGQSGSPLHF. In nucleotides, the CDR3 is TGTGCCAGCAGTCGGGGACAGTCGGGATCACCCCTCCACTTT.

This clone was counted once. This chain joins TRBV5-5 and TRBJ1-6; tentative D call: TRBD1 (5 bases). The germline V and J ends were trimmed by 0 bases and 5 bases, with 12 bases remaining between them. There are 16 residues in the CDR3. In germline, CDR1 is SGHKS, CDR2 YYEKEE (reference sequence). The chain's CDR3 is CASSLAGDGNNSPLHF. In DNA form, the CDR3 reads TGTGCCAGCAGCTTGGCCGGGGACGGCAATAATTCACCCCTCCACTTT.

This clone was observed a single time. The chain carries TRBV29-1 and TRBJ2-4; D is perhaps TRBD1 (6 bases). This CDR3 is 12 amino acids long. CDR1 is SQVTM and CDR2 is ANQGSEA in the germline V gene. Trimming removed 7 bases at V and 7 bases at J, with 14 bases between. The CDR3, as DNA: TGCAGCGCCCTACAGGGTTACAACATTCAGTACTTC. Translating gives CSALQGYNIQYF.

The V gene is TRBV5-1, the J gene TRBJ2-4; no clear D. Germline CDR1 is SGHRS and CDR2 is YFSETQ. CDR3 length: 16 residues. V lost 4 bases and J 0 bases, leaving 14 bases between the germline ends. CDR3: CASSLEAPLAKNIQYF. CDR3 bases: TGCGCCAGCAGCCTTGAGGCTCCGCTAGCCAAAAACATTCAGTACTTC. Based on the CDR3 plus reference TRBV5-1 and TRBJ2-4, the full variable domain is KAGVTQTPRYLIKTRGQQVTLSCSPISGHRSVSWYQQTPGQGLQFLFEYFSETQRNKGNFPGRFSGRQFSNSRSEMNVSTLELGDSALYLCASSLEAPLAKNIQYFGAGTRLSVL.

The chain recombines TRBV6-5 with TRBJ1-5, with 9 bases identical to TRBD1. The J segment lost 3 bases and the V segment lost 4 bases, leaving 4 bases of the junction unmatched. The V gene's germline CDR1 is MNHEY and CDR2 SVGAGI. CDR3 length equals 15 residues. CDR3 sequence: CASSSTGGINQPQHF. CDR3 in DNA: TGTGCCAGCAGTTCCACAGGGGGCATCAATCAGCCCCAGCATTTT.

This clone was seen only once. The genes are TRBV6-5 and TRBJ1-1, with D possibly being TRBD1 (6 bases). The germline V gene has CDR1 MNHEY and CDR2 SVGAGI. V lost 6 bases and J 4 bases, leaving 18 bases between the germline ends. The CDR3 loop spans 15 amino acids. The CDR3 loop reads CASSTYPGQFTEAFF. The CDR3 DNA follows: TGTGCCAGCAGCACCTACCCTGGACAGTTCACTGAAGCTTTCTTT.

The CDR3: CASSVDVGIAFSEQYF. The CDR3 DNA sequence: TGTGCCAGCAGCGTAGATGTGGGAATAGCATTCTCCGAGCAGTACTTC. This chain uses TRBV9 with TRBJ2-7, with no clear D. The CDR3 extends over 16 amino acids. Germline V gene data show CDR1 as SGDLS and CDR2 as YYNGEE. The V end was cut by 0 bases, the J end by 6 bases, with 19 bases between.

The rearrangement joins TRBV18 to TRBJ1-5; 8 bases map to TRBD1. The germline V gene has CDR1 KGHSH and CDR2 LQKENI. CDR3 length equals 14 residues. J was trimmed by 2 bases and V by 3 bases; bases with no gene match: 0. In DNA, the CDR3 is TGTGCCAGCTCACCGGGACAGGGCAATCAGCCCCAGCATTTT. It yields the protein CASSPGQGNQPQHF.

The CDR3 DNA is TGTGCCAGCAGTTACTCGAATTTTGGGAGCACAGATACGCAGTATTTT. This gives the protein CASSYSNFGSTDTQYF. The chain is built from TRBV6-5 and TRBJ2-3; D not resolved. V was pared by 0 bases and J by 0 bases, with 10 bases between. The CDR3 is 16 amino acids. The germline V gene has CDR1 MNHEY and CDR2 SVGAGI.

This chain uses TRBV27 with TRBJ2-7; D is ambiguous. The CDR3 has 11 amino acids. CDR1 is MNHEY and CDR2 is SMNVEV in the germline V gene (reference sequence). V was clipped by 9 bases and J by 0 bases, with 6 bases between them. DNA of the CDR3: TGTGCCAGTCAGAGCTCCTACGAGCAGTACTTC. Protein: CASQSSYEQYF.

This chain uses TRBV7-9 with TRBJ2-3, with 10 bases that match TRBD2. V lost 4 bases, J lost 2 bases, and 6 bases stayed unmatched. Germline V lookup: CDR1 SEHNR, CDR2 FQNEAQ (reference sequence). The CDR3 contains 16 residues. The CDR3 loop reads CASSSGLADATDTQYF. Here the CDR3 DNA reads TGTGCCAGCAGCTCCGGACTAGCGGATGCCACAGATACGCAGTATTTT.

In nucleotides, the CDR3 is TGTGCCAGCAGCCTCCGGCGGGGAGAGGGCTACGAGCAGTACTTC. Translation: CASSLRRGEGYEQYF. This sequence joins TRBV7-9 and TRBJ2-7, with a possible D match to TRBD2 (6 bases). V lost 5 bases to trimming and J lost 3 bases, with 17 bases between them. CDR3 length: 15 residues. Germline CDR1 is SEHNR and CDR2 is FQNEAQ (reference sequence).

This clone showed up just once. The genes are TRBV6-1 and TRBJ2-7; the D gene could be TRBD1 or TRBD2 (7 bases each). CDR3 length: 17 amino acids. Germline V gene lookup returns CDR1 MNHNS and CDR2 SASEGT. V gave up 0 bases and J gave up 1 base, with 16 bases separating them. The CDR3 sequence is CASSEAAAGGGSYEQYF. For the CDR3, the DNA is TGTGCCAGCAGTGAAGCAGCCGCAGGGGGGGGTTCCTACGAGCAGTACTTC.

The chain joins TRBV4-2 to TRBJ1-2, with 7 positions matching TRBD1. V lost 0 bases to trimming and J lost 0 bases; unmatched junction nucleotides: 7. The CDR3 consists of 17 residues. Germline values: CDR1 LGHNA, CDR2 YNFKEQ. CDR3 sequence (DNA): TGTGCCAGCAGCCAAGATAGTAATAGGGGGCCTAACTATGGCTACACCTTC. Its protein is CASSQDSNRGPNYGYTF.

The CDR3 loop is CASSPGLAGVYGELFF. CDR3 DNA sequence: TGTGCCAGCAGCCCGGGACTAGCGGGGGTATACGGGGAGCTGTTTTTT. This chain joins TRBV7-2 and TRBJ2-2, with 14 bases aligning to TRBD2. CDR1 is SGHTA, CDR2 FQGNSA, per germline. With V trimmed by 5 bases and J by 7 bases, 6 bases remained unmatched. The CDR3 has 16 amino acids.

The chain employs TRBV14 and TRBJ2-2; D is possibly TRBD1 (5 bases). The CDR3 has 14 amino acids. CDR1 and CDR2 (germline): SGHDN, FVKESK. V lost 4 bases and J lost 6, with 12 bases in between. CDR3 amino acids: CASSLRQYPGELFF. In DNA form, the CDR3 reads TGTGCCAGCAGCCTACGACAGTATCCCGGGGAGCTGTTTTTT.

The V gene is TRBV6-5, the J gene TRBJ2-5; D is possibly TRBD2 (5 bases). Trimming stripped 6 bases from V and 3 bases from J, with 17 bases between. Germline V gene lookup returns CDR1 MNHEY and CDR2 SVGAGI. This CDR3 is built from 15 residues. This CDR3 is CASRTTEGRKETQYF. The DNA for the CDR3 is TGTGCCAGCAGGACTACCGAAGGAAGAAAAGAGACCCAGTACTTC.

The chain combines TRBV30 with TRBJ1-1, with D possibly TRBD1 on 6 matching bases. V was trimmed by 3 bases and J by 2 bases, leaving 7 bases between them. The CDR3 is made up of 12 amino acids. Germline CDR1 GTSNPN, CDR2 SVGIG (reference sequence). The CDR3: CAWRQGNTEAFF. The CDR3 DNA is TGTGCCTGGAGACAGGGAAACACTGAAGCTTTCTTT.

This sequence joins TRBV6-5 and TRBJ2-3, with a tentative D call TRBD2 (5 bases). The V and J ends lost 7 bases and 1 base respectively, with 9 bases between them. CDR1 and CDR2 (germline): MNHEY, SVGAGI. This CDR3 is 13 amino acids long. The CDR3 loop reads CASTPGGTDTQYF. CDR3 sequence (DNA): TGTGCCAGCACCCCCGGGGGCACAGATACGCAGTATTTT.

The V call is TRBV20-1, the J call TRBJ1-1; 7 nucleotides match TRBD1. The junction had 4 bases not matched to a gene; V was cut back by 3 bases and J by 0 bases. CDR3 length: 14 residues. Germline V gene data show CDR1 as DFQATT and CDR2 as SNEGSKA (reference sequence). The DNA for the CDR3 is TGCAGTGCTAGTAAGGGACAGTTGAACACTGAAGCTTTCTTT. The encoded protein is CSASKGQLNTEAFF.

The gene calls are TRBV18 and TRBJ2-2; D unresolved. V gave up 3 bases and J gave up 9 bases, with 5 bases separating them. Per the germline V gene, CDR1 is KGHSH and CDR2 is LQKENI. The CDR3 runs 11 residues. The CDR3 reads CASSPNWELFF. CDR3 coding DNA: TGTGCCAGCTCACCTAACTGGGAGCTGTTTTTT. Together with reference TRBV18 and TRBJ2-2, the CDR3 gives the full variable domain: NAGVMQNPRHLVRRRGQEARLRCSPMKGHSHVYWYRQLPEEGLKFMVYLQKENIIDESGMPKERFSAEFPKEGPSILRIQQVVRGDSAAYFCASSPNWELFFGEGSRLTVL.

This chain links TRBV12-3 or TRBV12-4 with TRBJ1-2; no clear D. The CDR3 contains 12 residues. V lost 3 bases and J 7 bases, leaving 9 bases between the germline ends. CDR3 bases: TGTGCCAGCAGTTTCGGAAGGGTTGGCTACACCTTC. Its translation is CASSFGRVGYTF.

This clone was counted between two and nine times. V gene TRBV6-5 combines with J gene TRBJ2-3; 8 bases are a match to TRBD2. V lost 7 bases, J lost 6 bases, and 6 bases stayed unmatched. This CDR3 spans 13 amino acids. Germline V gives CDR1 MNHEY, CDR2 SVGAGI. The CDR3: CASTTSGGDTQYF. The CDR3 DNA reads as TGTGCCAGCACCACTAGCGGAGGCGATACGCAGTATTTT.